This T cell receptor (beta chain) is from a study of T cells in Graves' hyperthyroidism and ophthalmopathy. Amplified regions were TCR beta CDR3 sequences from RNA transcripts. An initial round of RT-PCR targeting the TCR CDR3 relied on the HTBI primer set. TCRdb independently ran MiXCR on the multiplex PCR reads; one entry per CDR3 protein. This sample carries approximately 500,000 distinct CDR3 sequences, 46% of them seen once, and the ten largest clones take about 8.3%. The CDR3 extends over 12 amino acids. Trimming at V came to 1 base and at J to 13 bases, leaving 6 bases not matched to a gene. Germline V gene lookup returns CDR1 SGDLS and CDR2 YYNGEE.

This TCR derives from a woman between 18 and 30 years old with Graves' hyperthyroidism. The specimen sequenced was peripheral blood or thyroid tissue (not recorded which). V gene TRBV9 combines with J gene TRBJ1-2; TRBD1 aligns across 8 bases. CDR3: CASSVMDRALTF. CDR3 DNA sequence: TGTGCCAGCAGCGTAATGGACAGGGCTCTCACCTTC.